A single sample gave rise to the 14 T cell receptor beta chains below, sequenced in a study of a mutant IDH1 vaccine in newly diagnosed glioma. This table comes from immunoSEQ multiplex PCR, and its TCRdb copy is limited to in-frame clones, with some not included. Of about 81,000 clones listed, around 85% are singletons. The antigens for these receptors are not known. The time point here: week 23, last vaccination. The vaccine gave 300 ug of a 20-mer mutant IDH1 peptide subcutaneously per dose. The source was PBMCs, collected from a glioma patient whose treatment included an IDH1 peptide vaccine. The receptors derive from a man aged 25-40 years with glioma. Some clones in this sample may be carry-over from other donors' samples.

V and J are TRBV7-9 and TRBJ1-3; 7 bases map to TRBD1. The trim removed 5 bases at V and 3 bases at J, leaving 7 bases unmatched. The CDR3 has 15 residues. CDR1 and CDR2 (germline): SEHNR, FQNEAQ (reference sequence). The CDR3 loop is CASSAPGTDGNTIYF. The CDR3 nucleotides are TGTGCCAGCAGCGCACCCGGGACAGATGGAAACACCATATATTTT.

V usage is TRBV4-1 and J usage is TRBJ2-5; 7 bases fit TRBD2. The germline V gene has CDR1 MGHRA and CDR2 YSYEKL. The CDR3 covers 16 residues. V shed 4 bases and J 2 bases; nucleotides not matched to a gene: 10. The CDR3 DNA follows: TGCGCCAGCAGCCGTTCGGCTAGCGGTCTTCAAGAGACCCAGTACTTC. It is translated as CASSRSASGLQETQYF.

This chain joins TRBV5-4 and TRBJ2-7; TRBD1 is a possible D gene (6 bases). The CDR3 has 13 amino acids. The germline CDR1 and CDR2 sequences are SGHNT and YYREEE (reference sequence). The V end lost 3 bases, the J end lost 3 bases, and 10 bases lay between the germline ends. CDR3 nucleotide sequence: TGTGCCAGCAGCTACGGACAGTACTACGAGCAGTACTTC. The encoded protein is CASSYGQYYEQYF.

This chain links TRBV6-5 with TRBJ2-1; D remains unclear. Germline V gene data show CDR1 as MNHEY and CDR2 as SVGAGI. The CDR3 totals 12 residues. Trimming pared 5 bases from V and 10 bases from J, leaving 12 bases between. The CDR3 loop reads CASSPSRAEQFF. The CDR3 bases are TGTGCCAGCAGTCCCTCTCGTGCCGAGCAGTTCTTC.

The chain combines TRBV28 with TRBJ2-7; 7 bases are shared with TRBD2. CDR3 length: 14 residues. Germline V CDR1 and CDR2: MDHEN, SYDVKM. V shed 7 bases and J 2 bases; nucleotides not matched to a gene: 8. The CDR3 nucleotides read TGTGCCAGCACGGGAGGAGGACCCCCCTACGAGCAGTACTTC. This sequence encodes CASTGGGPPYEQYF.

The rearrangement joins TRBV10-2 to TRBJ1-2, with a weak D call TRBD1 (6 bases). This CDR3 contains 13 residues. CDR1 is WSHSY and CDR2 is SAAADI in the germline V gene. V lost 2 bases, J lost 3 bases, and 7 bases lay in between. The CDR3: CASSEPGDYGYTF. For the CDR3, the DNA is TGCGCCAGCAGTGAGCCAGGGGACTATGGCTACACCTTC.

The chain couples TRBV27 to TRBJ2-1; maybe TRBD1 (5 bases). Germline CDR1 MNHEY, CDR2 SMNVEV (reference sequence). CDR3 length: 13 residues. V was cut by 6 bases and J by 8 bases, with 14 bases left in between. The CDR3 region has the DNA TGTGCCAGCAGCCGTGGGGCTGGAGATGAGCAGTTCTTC. Its translation is CASSRGAGDEQFF.

Concerning this clone itself: It is likely a read error: a sequence one base away is far more abundant. The V gene is TRBV25-1, the J gene TRBJ1-1; no clear D. Trimming left V 5 bases short and J 1 base short, with 5 bases between. The V gene's germline CDR1 is MGHDK and CDR2 SYGVNS. This CDR3 contains 12 residues. CDR3 sequence: CASSPGNTEAFF. The CDR3 nucleotides are TGTGCCAGCAGTCCAGGGAACACTGAAGCTTTCTTT. Full variable domain (remainder filled in from reference TRBV25-1 and TRBJ1-1): EADIYQTPRYLVIGTGKKITLECSQTMGHDKMYWYQQDPGMELHLIHYSYGVNSTEKGDLSSESTVSRIRTEHFPLTLESARPSHTSQYLCASSPGNTEAFFGQGTRLTVV.

The table lists this clone with a count of one. A read error may account for a junction end that differs from germline. The chain carries TRBV7-9 and TRBJ2-3, with 9 bases identical to TRBD1. CDR1 and CDR2 from the germline V gene are SEHNR and FQNEAQ (reference sequence). CDR3 length: 15 residues. The CDR3 nucleotides read TGTGCCGGCAGCAACACAGGGGGCGCTTCAGATACGCAGTATTTT. Amino acids: CAGSNTGGASDTQYF.

CDR3 in amino acids: CASSLGWTGNNSPLHF. The DNA of the CDR3 is TGTGCCAGCAGCTTGGGTTGGACGGGGAATAATTCACCCCTCCACTTT. The V and J genes are TRBV5-6 and TRBJ1-6; D unclear. The germline CDR1 and CDR2 sequences are SGHDT and YYEEEE. V was cut by 0 bases and J by 5 bases, with 12 bases left in between. The CDR3 is made up of 16 amino acids.

The V call is TRBV4-2, the J call TRBJ2-2, with a weak D call TRBD2 (6 bases). The CDR3 sequence is 15 residues long. Looked up from germline, CDR1 is LGHNA and CDR2 is YNFKEQ. The V end was cut by 1 base, the J end by 4 bases, with 10 bases between. CDR3 loop: CASSQAREPTGELFF. The CDR3 region has the DNA TGTGCCAGCAGCCAAGCTCGGGAGCCCACCGGGGAGCTGTTTTTT.

The chain carries TRBV7-2 and TRBJ2-7, with 10 bases identical to TRBD2. The CDR3 loop spans 15 amino acids. The junction had 6 bases not matched to a gene; V was cut back by 4 bases and J by 3 bases. Germline V lookup: CDR1 SGHTA, CDR2 FQGNSA. The CDR3 reads CASSSSSGRSYEQYF. The CDR3 bases are TGTGCCAGCAGCTCCTCTAGCGGGAGAAGCTACGAGCAGTACTTC. Full variable domain (missing parts from reference TRBV7-2 and TRBJ2-7): GAGVSQSPSNKVTEKGKDVELRCDPISGHTALYWYRQSLGQGLEFLIYFQGNSAPDKSGLPSDRFSAERTGGSVSTLTIQRTQQEDSAVYLCASSSSSGRSYEQYFGPGTRLTVT.

The chain couples TRBV27 to TRBJ2-1, with D maybe TRBD1 (6 bases). The CDR3 consists of 14 residues. The V end was cut by 5 bases, the J end by 4 bases, with 12 bases between. The V gene's germline CDR1 is MNHEY and CDR2 SMNVEV (reference sequence). The CDR3 coding sequence is TGTGCCAGCAGTCTCCGACAGGAATACAATGAGCAGTTCTTC. Translating it yields CASSLRQEYNEQFF.

The chain combines TRBV9 with TRBJ2-7; 13 bases align to TRBD2. CDR1 and CDR2 (germline): SGDLS, YYNGEE. The CDR3 length is 17 residues. V gave up 2 bases and J gave up 4 bases; unmatched junction bases: 9. The DNA for the CDR3 is TGTGCCAGCAGCGTCGGACAAACGACTAGCGGGAGGTACGAGCAGTACTTC. Translated: CASSVGQTTSGRYEQYF.